This passage covers 28 T cell receptor beta chains from one sample sequenced in a study of OX40 agonist ivuxolimab in advanced cancers. Measured with immunoSEQ multiplex PCR; TCRdb has only the in-frame clones, and not every one. The sample records just under 65,000 clones, 81% being singletons. Source: CD4+ or CD8+ T cells sorted from blood, taken in a trial of the OX40 agonist ivuxolimab. The receptors were sampled from an adult with an advanced solid tumor such as melanoma, head and neck, liver or kidney cancer.

This chain joins TRBV19 and TRBJ1-3; maybe TRBD1 (5 bases). V lost 6 bases, J lost 2 bases, and 5 bases lay in between. CDR1 and CDR2 from the germline V gene are LNHDA and SQIVND (reference sequence). The CDR3 totals 12 residues. The CDR3 here is CASRGPGNTIYF. In nucleotides, the CDR3 is TGTGCCAGTAGGGGGCCTGGAAACACCATATATTTT. The entire variable domain, with the rest obtained from reference TRBV19 and TRBJ1-3, is as follows: DGGITQSPKYLFRKEGQNVTLSCEQNLNHDAMYWYRQDPGQGLRLIYYSQIVNDFQKGDIAEGYSVSREKKESFPLTVTSAQKNPTAFYLCASRGPGNTIYFGEGSWLTVV.

CDR3 nucleotides: TGTGCCAGCTCACGGGGACCGCAGTACCAAGAGACCCAGTACTTC. Residues: CASSRGPQYQETQYF. The chain combines TRBV19 with TRBJ2-5, with D perhaps given as TRBD1 or TRBD2 (5 bases each). Germline CDR1 reads LNHDA; CDR2 reads SQIVND (reference sequence). V dropped 9 bases and J dropped 0 bases, with 17 bases sitting between them. The CDR3 sequence is 15 residues long. The whole variable domain, remainder taken from reference TRBV19 and TRBJ2-5, is DGGITQSPKYLFRKEGQNVTLSCEQNLNHDAMYWYRQDPGQGLRLIYYSQIVNDFQKGDIAEGYSVSREKKESFPLTVTSAQKNPTAFYLCASSRGPQYQETQYFGPGTRLLVL.

V gene TRBV6-1 combines with J gene TRBJ2-3, with D perhaps matching TRBD1 (5 bases). There are 15 residues in the CDR3. Germline-derived CDR1 and CDR2 are MNHNS and SASEGT. Trimming took off 1 base at V and 2 bases at J, with 10 bases between the two ends. CDR3 protein: CASSEGGRATDTQYF. The CDR3 DNA sequence: TGTGCCAGCAGTGAAGGGGGCCGAGCCACAGATACGCAGTATTTT.

V gene TRBV5-1 combines with J gene TRBJ2-3, with 7 bases identical to TRBD2. The junction had 5 bases not matched to a gene; V was cut back by 4 bases and J by 0 bases. CDR3 length: 15 amino acids. Looked up from germline, CDR1 is SGHRS and CDR2 is YFSETQ. CDR3 sequence reads: CASSPGRSSTDTQYF. In DNA, the CDR3 is TGCGCCAGCAGCCCCGGGAGGTCTAGCACAGATACGCAGTATTTT.

This chain joins TRBV5-1 and TRBJ1-5; D may be TRBD1 (6 bases). Germline assignment: CDR1 SGHRS and CDR2 YFSETQ. The CDR3 sequence is 14 residues long. V was pared by 4 bases and J by 1 base, with 9 bases between. Here the CDR3 reads CASSPGQSNQPQHF. For the CDR3, the DNA is TGCGCCAGCAGCCCCGGACAGAGCAATCAGCCCCAGCATTTT.

The chain combines TRBV29-1 with TRBJ1-2; possible D gene TRBD1, 6 bases. Trimming took 4 bases from V and 5 from J, leaving 8 bases between them. The germline V gene has CDR1 SQVTM and CDR2 ANQGSEA. CDR3 length: 11 residues. The CDR3 DNA is TGCAGCGTTGCAGGGGCTTATGGCTACACCTTC. Translated, it gives CSVAGAYGYTF. The whole variable domain, remainder taken from reference TRBV29-1 and TRBJ1-2, is SAVISQKPSRDICQRGTSLTIQCQVDSQVTMMFWYRQQPGQSLTLIATANQGSEATYESGFVIDKFPISRPNLTFSTLTVSNMSPEDSSIYLCSVAGAYGYTFGSGTRLTVV.

This clone has just one count. The rearrangement links TRBV5-4 to TRBJ2-1, with no clear D. Germline CDR1 is SGHNT and CDR2 is YYREEE (reference sequence). The CDR3 contains 11 residues. CDR3 nucleotides: TGTGCAAGCCAACGGAACAATGAGCAGTTCTTC. Translation: CASQRNNEQFF.

The CDR3 DNA is TGTGCCAGCAGCCAAGATTCGGGACAGGGAGAGGAGACCCAGTACTTC. It translates to CASSQDSGQGEETQYF. This chain uses TRBV14 with TRBJ2-5; 9 bases match TRBD1. Germline-derived CDR1 and CDR2 are SGHDN and FVKESK. V gave up 0 bases and J gave up 5 bases; unmatched junction bases: 7. This CDR3 is 16 amino acids long.

This clone has at least ten counts. The chain couples TRBV28 to TRBJ1-1, with no clear D. The CDR3 runs 15 residues. CDR1 and CDR2 from the germline V gene are MDHEN and SYDVKM. V shed 0 bases and J shed 1 base, with 9 bases lying between them. CDR3 protein: CASSLWSQPNTEAFF. In nucleotides, the CDR3 is TGTGCCAGCAGTTTATGGTCACAGCCGAACACTGAAGCTTTCTTT.

This clone was picked up one time. This chain connects TRBV19 to TRBJ1-5; 7 nucleotides agree with TRBD1. Trimming cost V 3 bases and J 4 bases; bases outside gene matches: 9. The germline V gene encodes CDR1 LNHDA and CDR2 SQIVND (reference sequence). The CDR3 extends over 16 amino acids. The CDR3 nucleotides read TGTGCCAGTAGTATCCGCCCACCAGGGGGGAATCAGCCCCAGCATTTT. Translating it yields CASSIRPPGGNQPQHF.

The chain carries TRBV9 and TRBJ1-3; 7 positions agree with TRBD1. V shed 2 bases, J shed 4 bases, and the junction held 3 bases outside the gene matches. The CDR3 totals 14 residues. The germline CDR1 and CDR2 sequences are SGDLS and YYNGEE. The CDR3 spells CASSVQGGGNTIYF. For the CDR3, the DNA is TGTGCCAGCAGCGTTCAGGGGGGCGGAAACACCATATATTTT.

This sequence joins TRBV6-1 and TRBJ1-2; the D gene is possibly TRBD1 (5 bases). The length of the CDR3 is 15 residues. V gave up 6 bases and J gave up 1 base, with 15 bases separating them. Germline V gives CDR1 MNHNS, CDR2 SASEGT. CDR3 coding DNA: TGTGCCAGCAGCCCCCAGGGAAGTGGTAACTATGGCTACACCTTC. It encodes CASSPQGSGNYGYTF.

The chain carries TRBV2 and TRBJ2-7; D is unclear. The CDR3 extends over 12 amino acids. Germline CDR1 and CDR2: SNHLY and FYNNEI. Between the trimmed V and J ends, which lost 1 base and 3 bases, there was a span of 4 bases. CDR3 sequence (DNA): TGTGCCAGCAGTGAAGATGACTACGAGCAGTACTTC. This translates into CASSEDDYEQYF.

This chain joins TRBV30 and TRBJ2-7, with 8 positions matching TRBD1. Germline CDR1 and CDR2: GTSNPN and SVGIG (reference sequence). With 2 bases clipped from V and 6 bases from J, the junction kept 3 bases outside the gene matches. The CDR3 runs 12 residues. The DNA for the CDR3 is TGTGCCTGGAGTTTGACAGGGGTCGAGCAGTACTTC. It yields the protein CAWSLTGVEQYF. Variable domain in full (rest from reference TRBV30 and TRBJ2-7): SQTIHQWPATLVQPVGSPLSLECTVEGTSNPNLYWYRQAAGRGLQLLFYSVGIGQISSEVPQNLSASRPQDRQFILSSKKLLLSDSGFYLCAWSLTGVEQYFGPGTRLTVT.

The rearrangement joins TRBV29-1 to TRBJ1-1; TRBD1 matches at 7 bases. CDR3 length: 13 residues. The trim removed 7 bases at V and 0 bases at J, leaving 5 bases unmatched. Germline CDR1 reads SQVTM; CDR2 reads ANQGSEA. In DNA, the CDR3 is TGCAGCGCAAGAACAGGGGTGAACACTGAAGCTTTCTTT. Translation gives CSARTGVNTEAFF.

The chain is built from TRBV5-6 and TRBJ1-5; TRBD1 matches 8 bases. The CDR3 is 15 amino acids. CDR1 SGHDT and CDR2 YYEEEE come from the germline V gene. V shed 4 bases and J 5 bases; nucleotides not matched to a gene: 8. Here the CDR3 reads CASSVRQGNHQPQHF. The CDR3 bases are TGTGCCAGCAGCGTAAGACAGGGGAACCATCAGCCCCAGCATTTT.

This clone was counted only a few times. The chain recombines TRBV19 with TRBJ2-6; possibly TRBD2 for D (6 bases). CDR1 and CDR2 (germline): LNHDA, SQIVND (reference sequence). The CDR3 spans 18 residues. Trimming cost V 3 bases and J 0 bases, with 15 bases left between them. DNA of the CDR3: TGTGCCAGTAGTATCCTAGTCGGGGGAAGCTCTGGGGCCAACGTCCTGACTTTC. Translated: CASSILVGGSSGANVLTF.

This clone was counted between two and nine times. The chain carries TRBV7-6 and TRBJ2-7, with 8 bases lining up with TRBD1. V was clipped by 4 bases and J by 5 bases; unmatched bases: 16. The germline V gene has CDR1 SGHVS and CDR2 FNYEAQ. The CDR3 runs to 17 residues. The CDR3 is CASSYTPAGGAGDEQYF. The CDR3 region has the DNA TGTGCCAGCAGCTACACACCAGCAGGGGGCGCGGGTGACGAGCAGTACTTC.

The chain couples TRBV5-4 to TRBJ2-1; 9 bases align to TRBD1. Losses at the gene ends were 4 bases for V and 6 bases for J; bases not matched to a gene: 11. The CDR3 has 16 amino acids. Germline CDR1 SGHNT, CDR2 YYREEE (reference sequence). CDR3 region: CASSQTGTGRGNEQFF. The CDR3, as DNA: TGTGCCAGCAGCCAAACCGGGACAGGGAGGGGCAATGAGCAGTTCTTC.

The chain has TRBV30 and TRBJ2-2; 9 bases align to TRBD1. The germline CDR1 and CDR2 sequences are GTSNPN and SVGIG (reference sequence). This CDR3 contains 14 residues. After removal of 7 bases from V and 5 bases from J, the junction contained 8 bases not matched to a gene. The CDR3 here is CAYQTGGLTGELFF. CDR3 coding DNA: TGTGCCTACCAGACAGGGGGTTTAACCGGGGAGCTGTTTTTT.

The chain couples TRBV21-1 to TRBJ2-3. TRBV21-1 is reported as a pseudogene. The CDR3 contains 15 residues. CDR3 region: CASSKSEGEADTQYF. In DNA, the CDR3 is TGTGCCAGCAGCAAATCCGAGGGGGAGGCAGATACGCAGTATTTT.

The chain employs TRBV6-6 and TRBJ2-1; 12 positions match TRBD2. The CDR3 has 15 residues. V shed 7 bases, J shed 5 bases, and the junction held 6 bases outside the gene matches. Germline-derived CDR1 and CDR2 are MNHNY and SVGAGI (reference sequence). DNA for the CDR3: TGTGCCAGCAAACCTAGCGGGGGGGCCAACAATGAGCAGTTCTTC. Its protein product is CASKPSGGANNEQFF.

As to this clone: In the same sample, other DNA sequences code for this CDR3. The chain recombines TRBV7-9 with TRBJ1-1; D gene ambiguous. With 2 bases removed from V and 0 bases from J, the gap between germline ends came to 4 bases. The CDR3 is 13 amino acids. Germline lookup yields CDR1 SEHNR and CDR2 FQNEAQ (reference sequence). Here the CDR3 reads CASSLRLNTEAFF. CDR3 nucleotides: TGTGCCAGCAGCTTAAGACTGAACACTGAAGCTTTCTTT.

The V gene is TRBV5-1, the J gene TRBJ1-2; TRBD1 matches 8 bases. This CDR3 comprises 15 residues. Trimming at V came to 4 bases and at J to 3 bases, leaving 8 bases not matched to a gene. Germline loops: CDR1 SGHRS, CDR2 YFSETQ. The CDR3 nucleotides read TGCGCCAGCAGCCTTTGGGGGACAGGTGACTATGGCTACACCTTC. Translated, it gives CASSLWGTGDYGYTF.

This chain links TRBV28 with TRBJ2-2; tentatively, D is TRBD1 or TRBD2 (5 bases each). Trimming removed 3 bases at V and 0 bases at J, with 8 bases between. The germline CDR1 and CDR2 sequences are MDHEN and SYDVKM. This CDR3 is 15 amino acids long. The CDR3 is CASSFGGTNTGELFF. The DNA for the CDR3 is TGTGCCAGCAGTTTTGGGGGAACGAACACCGGGGAGCTGTTTTTT.

The V call is TRBV6-1, the J call TRBJ2-5, with 7 bases lining up with TRBD1. The CDR3 consists of 15 residues. V shed 6 bases and J 4 bases; nucleotides not matched to a gene: 11. Germline V gene data show CDR1 as MNHNS and CDR2 as SASEGT. CDR3 loop: CASRQGTAKGETQYF. CDR3 DNA: TGTGCCAGCAGGCAAGGGACAGCAAAGGGAGAGACCCAGTACTTC.

The V call is TRBV6-5, the J call TRBJ2-1, with a weak D call TRBD2 (6 bases). The CDR3 sequence is 13 residues long. Trimming shortened V by 4 bases and J by 5 bases, and 9 bases separated the two germline ends. Germline V gene lookup returns CDR1 MNHEY and CDR2 SVGAGI. Here the CDR3 reads CASSSPGDNEQFF. CDR3 bases: TGTGCCAGCAGTTCCCCGGGAGACAATGAGCAGTTCTTC.

The chain uses TRBV5-1 and TRBJ2-1, with 11 bases lining up with TRBD2. Germline lookup yields CDR1 SGHRS and CDR2 YFSETQ. V shed 4 bases and J 7 bases; nucleotides not matched to a gene: 13. This CDR3 has 17 amino acids. The CDR3 nucleotides are TGCGCCAGCAGCCCTCTACCCGGGACTAGCGGTCGGAATGAGCAGTTCTTC. Its protein product is CASSPLPGTSGRNEQFF.